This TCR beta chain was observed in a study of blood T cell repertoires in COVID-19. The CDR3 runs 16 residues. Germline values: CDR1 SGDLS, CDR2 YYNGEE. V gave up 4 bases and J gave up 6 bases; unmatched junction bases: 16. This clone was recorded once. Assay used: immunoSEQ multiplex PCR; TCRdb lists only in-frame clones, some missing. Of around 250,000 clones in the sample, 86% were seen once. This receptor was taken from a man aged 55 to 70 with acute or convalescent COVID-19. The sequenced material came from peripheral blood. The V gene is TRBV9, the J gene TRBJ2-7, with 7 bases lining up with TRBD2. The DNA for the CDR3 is TGTGCCAGCAGCAACCCCGGAGCGGGACCGGTCGGCGAGCAGTACTTC. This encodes CASSNPGAGPVGEQYF.